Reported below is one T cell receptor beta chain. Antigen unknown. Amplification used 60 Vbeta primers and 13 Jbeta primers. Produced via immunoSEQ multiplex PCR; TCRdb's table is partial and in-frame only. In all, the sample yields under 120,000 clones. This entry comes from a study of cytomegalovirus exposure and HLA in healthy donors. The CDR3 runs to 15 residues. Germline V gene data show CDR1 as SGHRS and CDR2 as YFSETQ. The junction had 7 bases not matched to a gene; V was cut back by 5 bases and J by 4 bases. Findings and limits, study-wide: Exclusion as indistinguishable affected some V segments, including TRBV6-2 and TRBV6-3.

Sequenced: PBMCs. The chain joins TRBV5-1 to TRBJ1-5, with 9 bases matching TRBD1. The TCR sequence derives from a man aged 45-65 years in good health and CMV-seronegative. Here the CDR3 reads CASSKGTGRNQPQHF. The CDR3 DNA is TGCGCCAGCAGTAAAGGGACAGGGAGAAATCAGCCCCAGCATTTT.